One sample yielded the 23 T cell receptor beta chains listed below, sequenced in a study of regulatory and conventional T cells in RAG deficiency. Some clones are missing from TCRdb's copy, which holds only in-frame ones; the method was immunoSEQ multiplex PCR. The table shows some 30,000 clones, with about 87% occurring only once. This sample was also put to use in a study of regulatory T cells. That investigation notes: The primer mix had 52 TRBV and 13 TRBJ primers.

Specimen: CD8+ T cells sorted from blood. These receptors were collected from a human donor in good health.

The CDR3 reads CASSMDPRYGYTF. The CDR3 DNA sequence: TGTGCCAGTAGTATGGACCCCCGGTATGGCTACACCTTC. The chain employs TRBV19 and TRBJ1-2, with D unclear. Trimming left V 3 bases short and J 5 bases short, with 10 bases between. Germline assignment: CDR1 LNHDA and CDR2 SQIVND (reference sequence). The CDR3 is 13 residues long. Filled out from reference TRBV19 and TRBJ1-2, the complete variable domain reads DGGITQSPKYLFRKEGQNVTLSCEQNLNHDAMYWYRQDPGQGLRLIYYSQIVNDFQKGDIAEGYSVSREKKESFPLTVTSAQKNPTAFYLCASSMDPRYGYTFGSGTRLTVV.

The chain employs TRBV7-9 and TRBJ1-1; D unresolved. The CDR3 is made up of 12 amino acids. V was cut by 5 bases and J by 2 bases, with 6 bases left in between. Germline loops: CDR1 SEHNR, CDR2 FQNEAQ (reference sequence). CDR3 sequence reads: CASSQDNTEAFF. CDR3 nucleotides: TGTGCCAGCAGCCAAGACAACACTGAAGCTTTCTTT.

This sequence joins TRBV19 and TRBJ2-7, with a weak D call TRBD1 (7 bases). CDR1 and CDR2 from the germline V gene are LNHDA and SQIVND (reference sequence). The V and J ends lost 5 bases and 1 base respectively, with 15 bases between them. The CDR3 is 15 amino acids. The DNA for the CDR3 is TGTGCCAGTAGTTGGGGGGACAGCCAGTCCTACGAGCAGTACTTC. Protein sequence: CASSWGDSQSYEQYF.

The chain couples TRBV29-1 to TRBJ2-1, with D perhaps matching TRBD1 (5 bases). This CDR3 contains 11 residues. V was pared by 1 base and J by 10 bases, with 8 bases between. Germline CDR1 reads SQVTM; CDR2 reads ANQGSEA. This CDR3 is CSVEGGAEQFF. In DNA form, the CDR3 reads TGCAGCGTTGAAGGTGGGGCCGAGCAGTTCTTC.

The chain is built from TRBV21-1 and TRBJ2-7. TRBV21-1 is a pseudogene segment. The CDR3 loop spans 19 amino acids. CDR3 DNA sequence: TGTGCCAGCAGCAAACCCCGTAGATCCGGGCCCGACGGCTCCTACGAGCAGTACTTC. It is translated as CASSKPRRSGPDGSYEQYF.

The CDR3 DNA follows: TGTGCCATCGGTACTAGCGTTCGAAATGAGCAGTTCTTC. Translation: CAIGTSVRNEQFF. The chain couples TRBV10-3 to TRBJ2-1, with 7 bases matching TRBD2. J was trimmed by 7 bases and V by 8 bases; bases with no gene match: 8. The CDR3 runs 13 residues. Per germline, CDR1 ENHRY and CDR2 SYGVKD.

CDR3 in DNA: TGTGCCAGCAGTCACCTCCCGTTACAGGGGATTGGTTGGATTCAGTACTTC. Amino acids: CASSHLPLQGIGWIQYF. V usage is TRBV28 and J usage is TRBJ2-4, with 7 bases that match TRBD1. The germline gives CDR1 MDHEN, CDR2 SYDVKM. J lost 10 bases, V lost 5 bases, and 20 bases had no gene match. CDR3 size: 17 residues.

In DNA form, the CDR3 reads TGTGCCAGCAGCTTGACGACAGCCCAAGAGACCCAGTACTTC. Encoded protein: CASSLTTAQETQYF. V usage is TRBV11-2 and J usage is TRBJ2-5; D possibly corresponds to TRBD1 (5 bases). Germline V gene lookup returns CDR1 SGHAT and CDR2 FQNNGV. The CDR3 is 14 amino acids. Trimming cost V 3 bases and J 1 base, with 9 bases left between them.

The V and J genes are TRBV6-1 and TRBJ1-1, with D uncertain. Germline assignment: CDR1 MNHNS and CDR2 SASEGT. There are 16 residues in the CDR3. Trimming left V 2 bases short and J 2 bases short, with 15 bases between. Here the CDR3 DNA reads TGTGCCAGCAGTGAACCCTGGACGGATTATAACACTGAAGCTTTCTTT. It translates to CASSEPWTDYNTEAFF.

V gene TRBV11-2 combines with J gene TRBJ2-5; the match to TRBD2 covers 8 bases. Germline CDR1 and CDR2: SGHAT and FQNNGV. CDR3 size: 15 residues. V lost 1 base, J lost 5 bases, and 6 bases stayed unmatched. In nucleotides, the CDR3 is TGTGCCAGCAGCTTAGGAGCGGGGGCGGTTGAGACCCAGTACTTC. It is translated as CASSLGAGAVETQYF.

The chain uses TRBV6-1 and TRBJ2-7; D gene unclear. V lost 0 bases and J lost 2, with 8 bases in between. CDR3 length: 14 residues. Germline lookup yields CDR1 MNHNS and CDR2 SASEGT. The CDR3 nucleotides read TGTGCCAGCAGTGAAGCAGACACAGCCTACGAGCAGTACTTC. Translated: CASSEADTAYEQYF.

J is TRBJ2-5 and V is TRBV11-1; perhaps TRBD2 as D (6 bases). CDR3 length: 13 amino acids. The V gene lost 0 bases and the J gene lost 4 bases, with 6 bases spanning the gap. Germline CDR1 is SGHAT and CDR2 is FQDESV (reference sequence). The CDR3 reads CASSLAGGETQYF. CDR3 nucleotide sequence: TGTGCCAGCAGCTTAGCGGGGGGAGAGACCCAGTACTTC. The full variable domain, completed using reference TRBV11-1 and TRBJ2-5, is EAEVAQSPRYKITEKSQAVAFWCDPISGHATLYWYRQILGQGPELLVQFQDESVVDDSQLPKDRFSAERLKGVDSTLKIQPAELGDSAMYLCASSLAGGETQYFGPGTRLLVL.

The chain has TRBV5-5 and TRBJ2-6, with TRBD1 matching 8 bases. V lost 4 bases to trimming and J lost 1 base; unmatched junction nucleotides: 7. The germline gives CDR1 SGHKS, CDR2 YYEKEE (reference sequence). The CDR3 covers 17 residues. The CDR3 DNA reads TGTGCCAGCAGCGGAACAGGGGGAATTTCTGGGGCCAACGTCCTGACTTTC. As protein: CASSGTGGISGANVLTF.

This chain uses TRBV27 with TRBJ2-4; the match to TRBD1 covers 10 bases. There are 14 residues in the CDR3. CDR1 and CDR2 (germline): MNHEY, SMNVEV (reference sequence). With V trimmed by 10 bases and J by 8 bases, 11 bases remained unmatched. The CDR3 nucleotides read TGTGCCACCCTACCGACAGGGGGCGCGCACATTCAGTACTTC. Translation gives CATLPTGGAHIQYF.

A few counts support this clone. V gene TRBV9 combines with J gene TRBJ2-1; 7 bases align to TRBD1. Losses at the gene ends were 0 bases for V and 4 bases for J; bases not matched to a gene: 7. This CDR3 contains 16 residues. The germline gives CDR1 SGDLS, CDR2 YYNGEE. As DNA, the CDR3 is TGTGCCAGCAGCGTAGTCGGGGCCAGGGGGTACAATGAGCAGTTCTTC. Residues: CASSVVGARGYNEQFF.

This sequence joins TRBV6-5 and TRBJ2-5; possible D gene TRBD1, 5 bases. CDR3 length: 14 residues. The germline CDR1 and CDR2 sequences are MNHEY and SVGAGI. V was clipped by 0 bases and J by 5 bases, with 10 bases between them. Written as DNA, the CDR3 is TGTGCCAGCAGTTACTCGGGCAGGGTCGAGACCCAGTACTTC. Protein sequence: CASSYSGRVETQYF.

The chain is built from TRBV6-5 and TRBJ1-1; 8 bases line up with TRBD1. The CDR3 runs to 15 residues. Looked up from germline, CDR1 is MNHEY and CDR2 is SVGAGI. With V trimmed by 2 bases and J by 2 bases, 4 bases remained unmatched. The CDR3 region is CASSYGTGINTEAFF. The CDR3, as DNA: TGTGCCAGCAGTTACGGGACAGGCATTAACACTGAAGCTTTCTTT.

This rearrangement joins TRBV5-6 to TRBJ1-2; D is perhaps TRBD1 (6 bases). This CDR3 is 15 amino acids long. Deletions cut 4 bases from V and 5 bases from J, with 18 bases between. The germline V gene has CDR1 SGHDT and CDR2 YYEEEE. CDR3 region: CASSPDGGLGYGYTF. The CDR3 DNA reads TGTGCCAGCAGCCCTGACGGGGGGCTTGGGTATGGCTACACCTTC.

V is TRBV30 and J is TRBJ1-1; maybe TRBD1 (5 bases). There are 11 residues in the CDR3. Trimming left V 5 bases short and J 5 bases short, with 9 bases between. Germline V gives CDR1 GTSNPN, CDR2 SVGIG (reference sequence). CDR3 region: CAWPRGTEAFF. CDR3 DNA sequence: TGTGCCTGGCCGAGGGGTACTGAAGCTTTCTTT.

This rearrangement joins TRBV5-4 to TRBJ2-7; 7 nucleotides line up with TRBD1. CDR3 length: 12 amino acids. Trimming cost V 0 bases and J 6 bases; bases outside gene matches: 0. Germline V gene sequence: CDR1 SGHNT, CDR2 YYREEE (reference sequence). CDR3 DNA sequence: TGTGCCAGCAGCTTGGGACAGGGCGAGCAGTACTTC. Amino acid sequence: CASSLGQGEQYF.

This clone was seen only once. The chain couples TRBV5-6 to TRBJ2-7; TRBD1 or TRBD2 may be the D gene (5 bases each). Germline-derived CDR1 and CDR2 are SGHDT and YYEEEE. The CDR3 loop spans 15 amino acids. Trimming pared 2 bases from V and 0 bases from J, leaving 12 bases between. The CDR3 DNA reads as TGTGCCAGCAGCTTTGACTATAGGGGCTCCTACGAGCAGTACTTC. This codes for CASSFDYRGSYEQYF.

As DNA, the CDR3 is TGTGCCAGCAGTTTAGGGACAGGGGGCGGCAATCAGCCCCAGCATTTT. This gives the protein CASSLGTGGGNQPQHF. The chain combines TRBV28 with TRBJ1-5; 12 bases fit TRBD1. The CDR3 is made up of 16 amino acids. After removal of 2 bases from V and 2 bases from J, the junction contained 1 base not matched to a gene. Germline values: CDR1 MDHEN, CDR2 SYDVKM.

This clone has more than one count but fewer than ten. This rearrangement joins TRBV6-5 to TRBJ2-1, with 15 bases fitting TRBD2. Germline CDR1 and CDR2: MNHEY and SVGAGI. After removal of 2 bases from V and 6 bases from J, the junction contained 2 bases not matched to a gene. The CDR3 is 16 amino acids. CDR3 protein: CASSYTGLAGGNEQFF. The CDR3 nucleotides read TGTGCCAGCAGTTACACGGGACTAGCGGGGGGCAATGAGCAGTTCTTC.